Listed below are T cell receptor beta chains from one sample, sequenced in a study of T cell responses to AZD1222 COVID-19 vaccine. This table comes from immunoSEQ multiplex PCR, and its TCRdb copy is limited to in-frame clones, with some not included. The data contain roughly 30,000 clones, approximately 80% of them seen just once; the ten biggest clones take up about 4%. The material was peripheral blood, obtained 28 days after the second AZD1222 dose. The receptors originated from an adult who received the AZD1222 COVID-19 vaccine. Both conserved end residues are part of each CDR3. The order of the fields is V gene, D gene, CDR3 length, clone size, J gene, CDR3 DNA, CDR3 protein. D genes are given only for firm matches. Expanded clones get a size class; other rows say once, few or many, or leave the size out.

V: TRBV5-4
D: NA
length: 17
size: medium-sized
J: TRBJ2-6
DNA: TGTGCCAGCAGCTTGGACAGACTATTCTCTGGGGCCAACGTCCTGACTTTC
CDR3: CASSLDRLFSGANVLTF

V: TRBV5-1
D: NA
length: 16
size: NA
J: TRBJ2-3
DNA: TGCGCCAGCAGCACCGAGGGCAGCCCTCGCACAGATACGCAGTATTTT
CDR3: CASSTEGSPRTDTQYF

V: TRBV7-8
D: NA
length: 12
size: NA
J: TRBJ1-2
DNA: TGTGCCAGCAGCTTATTATGGGATGGCTACACCTTC
CDR3: CASSLLWDGYTF

V: TRBV20-1
D: NA
length: 13
size: NA
J: TRBJ2-2
DNA: TGCAGTGCTAGTTCCAGGTCGGGCGGGGAGCTGTTTTTT
CDR3: CSASSRSGGELFF

V: TRBV7-9
D: NA
length: 11
size: NA
J: TRBJ1-1
DNA: TGTGCCAGCAGCCGGGACACTGAAGCTTTCTTT
CDR3: CASSRDTEAFF

V: TRBV2
D: TRBD1
length: 14
size: NA
J: TRBJ2-3
DNA: TGTGCCAGCCTCCCAGGGGGCCTTGCAGATACGCAGTATTTT
CDR3: CASLPGGLADTQYF

V: TRBV6-1
D: TRBD1
length: 18
size: once
J: TRBJ1-5
DNA: TGTGCCAGCAGTGAAGCCAAACGACGACAACAGGGGAATCAGCCCCAGCATTTT
CDR3: CASSEAKRRQQGNQPQHF

V: TRBV28
D: NA
length: 15
size: once
J: TRBJ1-1
DNA: TGTGCCAGCAGTCCCGTAGCCGCCGCGGAGCCTGAAGCTTTCTTT
CDR3: CASSPVAAAEPEAFF

V: TRBV3-1/TRBV3-2
D: NA
length: 13
size: few
J: TRBJ1-2
DNA: TGTGCCAGCAGCCCCAGGCCAAGCGGTGGCTACACCTTC
CDR3: CASSPRPSGGYTF

V: TRBV6-5
D: NA
length: 15
size: NA
J: TRBJ2-7
DNA: TGTGCCAGCAGTTACTCGACGGGGCCTACCTACGAGCAGTACTTC
CDR3: CASSYSTGPTYEQYF

V: TRBV28
D: NA
length: 14
size: NA
J: TRBJ1-1
DNA: TGTGCCAGCCACCCCGCCGGGTCATACACTGAAGCTTTCTTT
CDR3: CASHPAGSYTEAFF

V: TRBV20-1
D: TRBD2
length: 14
size: NA
J: TRBJ2-1
DNA: TGCAGTGCTAGTGGCGGGAGAGGCGTCAATGAGCAGTTCTTC
CDR3: CSASGGRGVNEQFF

V: TRBV9
D: NA
length: 17
size: NA
J: TRBJ2-5
DNA: TGTGCCAGCAGCCCGAGTGGGGGCCTAGCGACCCAAGAGACCCAGTACTTC
CDR3: CASSPSGGLATQETQYF

V: TRBV3-1/TRBV3-2
D: TRBD2
length: 15
size: NA
J: TRBJ2-2
DNA: TGTGCCAGCAGCCGTAGCGGGGGGAACACCGGGGAGCTGTTTTTT
CDR3: CASSRSGGNTGELFF

V: TRBV6-5
D: NA
length: 11
size: NA
J: TRBJ1-2
DNA: TGTGCCAGCAGGCGTTCTGGGTCTTACACCTTC
CDR3: CASRRSGSYTF

V: TRBV6-5
D: NA
length: 13
size: NA
J: TRBJ1-6
DNA: TGTGCCAGCAGTTCAGGGGTCAGGACGTCCCTCCACTTT
CDR3: CASSSGVRTSLHF

V: TRBV5-8
D: NA
length: 11
size: NA
J: TRBJ2-5
DNA: TGTGCCAGCCAGGGGCGGGAGACCCAGTACTTC
CDR3: CASQGRETQYF